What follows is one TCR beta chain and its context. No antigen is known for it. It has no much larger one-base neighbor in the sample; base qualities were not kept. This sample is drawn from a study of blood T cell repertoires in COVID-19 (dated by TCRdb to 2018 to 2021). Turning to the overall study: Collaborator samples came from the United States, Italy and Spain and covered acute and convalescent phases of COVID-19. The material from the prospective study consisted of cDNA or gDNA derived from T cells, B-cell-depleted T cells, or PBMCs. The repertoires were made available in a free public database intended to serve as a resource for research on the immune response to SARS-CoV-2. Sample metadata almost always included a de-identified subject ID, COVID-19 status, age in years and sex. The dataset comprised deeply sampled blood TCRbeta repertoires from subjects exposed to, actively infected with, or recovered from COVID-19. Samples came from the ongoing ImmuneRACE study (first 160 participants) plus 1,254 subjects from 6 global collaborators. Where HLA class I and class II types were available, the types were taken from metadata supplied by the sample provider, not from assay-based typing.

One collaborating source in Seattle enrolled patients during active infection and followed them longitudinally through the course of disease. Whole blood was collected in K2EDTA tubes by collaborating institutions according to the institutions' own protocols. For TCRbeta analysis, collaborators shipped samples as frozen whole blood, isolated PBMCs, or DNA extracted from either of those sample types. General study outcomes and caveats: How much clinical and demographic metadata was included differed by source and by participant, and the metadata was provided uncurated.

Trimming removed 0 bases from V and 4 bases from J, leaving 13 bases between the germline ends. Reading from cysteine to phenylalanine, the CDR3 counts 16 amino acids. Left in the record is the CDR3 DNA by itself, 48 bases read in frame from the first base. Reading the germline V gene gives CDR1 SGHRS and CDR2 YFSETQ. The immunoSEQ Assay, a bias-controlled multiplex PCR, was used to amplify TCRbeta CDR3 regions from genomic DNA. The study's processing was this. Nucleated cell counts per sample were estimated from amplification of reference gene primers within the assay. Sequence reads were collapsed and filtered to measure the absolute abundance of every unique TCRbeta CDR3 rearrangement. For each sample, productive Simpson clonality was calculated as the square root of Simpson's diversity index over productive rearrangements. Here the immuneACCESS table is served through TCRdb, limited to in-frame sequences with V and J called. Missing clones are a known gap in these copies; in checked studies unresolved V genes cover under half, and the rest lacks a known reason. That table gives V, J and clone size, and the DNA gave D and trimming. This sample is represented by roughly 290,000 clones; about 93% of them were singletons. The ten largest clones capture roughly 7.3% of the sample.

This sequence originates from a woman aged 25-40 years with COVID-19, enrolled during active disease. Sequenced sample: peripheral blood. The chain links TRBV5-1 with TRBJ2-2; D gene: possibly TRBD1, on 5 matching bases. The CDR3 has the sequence CASSLEGRAATGELFF. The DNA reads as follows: TGCGCCAGCAGCTTGGAAGGCAGGGCGGCCACCGGGGAGCTGTTTTTT.